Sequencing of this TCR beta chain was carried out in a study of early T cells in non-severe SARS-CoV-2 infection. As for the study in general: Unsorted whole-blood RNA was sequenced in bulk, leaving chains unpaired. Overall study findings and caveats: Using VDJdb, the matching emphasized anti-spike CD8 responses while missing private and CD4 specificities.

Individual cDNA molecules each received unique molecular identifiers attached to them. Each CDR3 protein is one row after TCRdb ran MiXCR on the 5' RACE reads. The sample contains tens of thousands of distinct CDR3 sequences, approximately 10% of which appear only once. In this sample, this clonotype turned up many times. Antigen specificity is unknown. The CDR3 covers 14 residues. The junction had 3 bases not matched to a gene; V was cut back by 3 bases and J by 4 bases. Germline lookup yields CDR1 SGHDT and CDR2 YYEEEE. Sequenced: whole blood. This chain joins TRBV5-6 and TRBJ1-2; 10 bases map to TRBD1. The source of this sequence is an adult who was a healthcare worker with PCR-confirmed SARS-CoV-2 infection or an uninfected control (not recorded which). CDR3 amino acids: CASSWDRGPYGYTF. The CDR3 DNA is TGTGCCAGCAGCTGGGACAGGGGACCCTATGGCTACACCTTC.